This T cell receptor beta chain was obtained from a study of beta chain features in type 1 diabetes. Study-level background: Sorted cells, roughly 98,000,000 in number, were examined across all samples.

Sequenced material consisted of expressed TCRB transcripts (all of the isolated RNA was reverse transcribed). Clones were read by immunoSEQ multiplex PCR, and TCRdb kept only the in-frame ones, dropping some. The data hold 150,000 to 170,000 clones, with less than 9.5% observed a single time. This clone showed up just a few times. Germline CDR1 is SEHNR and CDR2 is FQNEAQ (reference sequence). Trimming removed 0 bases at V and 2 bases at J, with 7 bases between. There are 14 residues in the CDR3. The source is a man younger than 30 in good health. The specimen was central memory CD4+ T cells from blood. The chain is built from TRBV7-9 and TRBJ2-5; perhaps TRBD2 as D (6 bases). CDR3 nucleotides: TGTGCCAGCAGCTTAGCGGGGGGACAAGAGACCCAGTACTTC. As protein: CASSLAGGQETQYF.